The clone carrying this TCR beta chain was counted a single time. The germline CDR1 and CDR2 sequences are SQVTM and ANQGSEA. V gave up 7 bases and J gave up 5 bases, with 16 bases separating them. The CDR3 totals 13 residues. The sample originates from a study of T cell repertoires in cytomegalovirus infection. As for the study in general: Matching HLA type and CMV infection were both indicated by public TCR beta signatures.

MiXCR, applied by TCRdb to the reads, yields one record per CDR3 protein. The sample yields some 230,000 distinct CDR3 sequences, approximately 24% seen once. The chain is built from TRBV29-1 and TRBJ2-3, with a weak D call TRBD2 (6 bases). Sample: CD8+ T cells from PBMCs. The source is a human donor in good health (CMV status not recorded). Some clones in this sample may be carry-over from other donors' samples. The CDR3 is CSATFRGEDTQYF. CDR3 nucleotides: TGCAGCGCTACCTTTCGCGGGGAAGATACGCAGTATTTT.